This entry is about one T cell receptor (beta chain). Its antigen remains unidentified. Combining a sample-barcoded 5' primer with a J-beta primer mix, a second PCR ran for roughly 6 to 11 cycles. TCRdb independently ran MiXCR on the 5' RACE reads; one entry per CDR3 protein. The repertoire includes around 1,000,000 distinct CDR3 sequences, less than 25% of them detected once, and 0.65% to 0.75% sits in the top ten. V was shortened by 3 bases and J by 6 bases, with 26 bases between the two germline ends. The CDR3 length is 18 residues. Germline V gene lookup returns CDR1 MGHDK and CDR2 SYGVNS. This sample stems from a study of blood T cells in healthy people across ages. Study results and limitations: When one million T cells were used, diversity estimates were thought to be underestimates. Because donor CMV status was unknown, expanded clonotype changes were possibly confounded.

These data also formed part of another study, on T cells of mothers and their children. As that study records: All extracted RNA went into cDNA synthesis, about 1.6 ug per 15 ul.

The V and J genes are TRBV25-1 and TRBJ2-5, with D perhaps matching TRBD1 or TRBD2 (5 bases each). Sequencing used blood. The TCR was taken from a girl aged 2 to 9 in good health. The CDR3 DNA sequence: TGTGCCAGCAGTGAGCCTATTATCGCCCAGGGAGTGGAAAAGACCCAGTACTTC. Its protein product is CASSEPIIAQGVEKTQYF.